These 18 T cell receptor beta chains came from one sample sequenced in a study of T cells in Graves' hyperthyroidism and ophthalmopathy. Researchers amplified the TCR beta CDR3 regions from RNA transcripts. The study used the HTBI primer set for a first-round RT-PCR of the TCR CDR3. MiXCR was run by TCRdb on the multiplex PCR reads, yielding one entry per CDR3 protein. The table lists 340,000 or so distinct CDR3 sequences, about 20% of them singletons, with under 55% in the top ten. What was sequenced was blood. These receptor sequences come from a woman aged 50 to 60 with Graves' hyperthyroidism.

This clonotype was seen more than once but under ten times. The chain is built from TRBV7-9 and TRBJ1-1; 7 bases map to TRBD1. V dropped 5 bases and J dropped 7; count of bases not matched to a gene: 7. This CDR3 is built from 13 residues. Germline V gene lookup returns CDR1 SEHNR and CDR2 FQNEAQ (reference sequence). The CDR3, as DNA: TGTGCCAGCAGCCCCCAGACAGGGCTTGAAGCTTTCTTT. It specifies CASSPQTGLEAFF.

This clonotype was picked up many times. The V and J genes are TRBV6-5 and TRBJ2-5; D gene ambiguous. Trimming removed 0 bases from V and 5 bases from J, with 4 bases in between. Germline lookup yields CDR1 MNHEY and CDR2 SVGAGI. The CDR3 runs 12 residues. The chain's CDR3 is CASSYSGETQYF. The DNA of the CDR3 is TGTGCCAGCAGTTACTCGGGGGAGACCCAGTACTTC.

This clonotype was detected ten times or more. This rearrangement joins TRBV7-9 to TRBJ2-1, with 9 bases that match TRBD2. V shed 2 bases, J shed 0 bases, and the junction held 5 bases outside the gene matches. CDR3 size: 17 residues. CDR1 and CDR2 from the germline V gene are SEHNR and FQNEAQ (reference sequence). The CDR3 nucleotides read TGTGCCAGCAGCTTACGCCAGCGGGGGGCCTCCTACAATGAGCAGTTCTTC. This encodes CASSLRQRGASYNEQFF.

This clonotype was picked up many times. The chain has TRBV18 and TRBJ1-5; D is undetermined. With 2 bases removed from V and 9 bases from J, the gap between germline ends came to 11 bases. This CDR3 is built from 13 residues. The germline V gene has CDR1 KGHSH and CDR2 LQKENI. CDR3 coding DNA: TGTGCCAGCTCACCAAACCTACGGGGGCCCCAGCATTTT. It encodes CASSPNLRGPQHF.

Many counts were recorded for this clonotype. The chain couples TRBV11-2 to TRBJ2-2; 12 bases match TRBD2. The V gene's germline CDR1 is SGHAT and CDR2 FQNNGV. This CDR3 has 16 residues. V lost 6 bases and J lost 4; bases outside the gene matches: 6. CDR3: CASSRLAGAVTGELFF. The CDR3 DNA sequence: TGTGCCAGCAGTCGACTAGCGGGAGCGGTCACCGGGGAGCTGTTTTTT.

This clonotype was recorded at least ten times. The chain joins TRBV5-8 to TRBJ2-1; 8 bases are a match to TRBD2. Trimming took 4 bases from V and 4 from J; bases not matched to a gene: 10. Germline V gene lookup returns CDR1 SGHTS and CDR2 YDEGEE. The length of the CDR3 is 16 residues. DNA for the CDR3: TGTGCCAGCAGCCCCGGGACTAGGTCGTATTACAATGAGCAGTTCTTC. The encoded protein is CASSPGTRSYYNEQFF.

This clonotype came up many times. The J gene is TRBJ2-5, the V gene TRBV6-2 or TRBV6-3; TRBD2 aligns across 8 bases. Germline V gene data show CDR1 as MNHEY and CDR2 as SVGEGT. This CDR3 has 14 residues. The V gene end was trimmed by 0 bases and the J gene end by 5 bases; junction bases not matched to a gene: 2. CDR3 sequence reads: CASSYSLAGETQYF. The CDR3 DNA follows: TGTGCCAGCAGTTACTCGCTAGCGGGTGAGACCCAGTACTTC.

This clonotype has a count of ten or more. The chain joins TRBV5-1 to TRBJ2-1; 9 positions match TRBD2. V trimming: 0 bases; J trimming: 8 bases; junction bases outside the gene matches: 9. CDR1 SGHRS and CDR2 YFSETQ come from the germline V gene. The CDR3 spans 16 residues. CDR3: CASSLARREGWDEQFF. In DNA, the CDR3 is TGCGCCAGCAGCTTGGCCAGGCGGGAGGGTTGGGATGAGCAGTTCTTC.

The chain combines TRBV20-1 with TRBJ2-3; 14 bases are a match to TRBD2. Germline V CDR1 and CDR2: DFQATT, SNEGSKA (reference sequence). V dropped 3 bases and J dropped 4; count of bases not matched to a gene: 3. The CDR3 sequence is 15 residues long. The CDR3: CSARGTSGRPDTQYF. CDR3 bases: TGCAGTGCTAGGGGGACTAGCGGGAGACCAGATACGCAGTATTTT.

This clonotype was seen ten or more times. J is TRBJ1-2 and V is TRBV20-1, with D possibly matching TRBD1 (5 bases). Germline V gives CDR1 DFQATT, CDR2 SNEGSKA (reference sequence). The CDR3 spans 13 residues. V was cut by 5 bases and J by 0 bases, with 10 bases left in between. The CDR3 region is CSAVDSTNYGYTF. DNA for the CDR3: TGCAGTGCTGTAGACAGCACTAACTATGGCTACACCTTC.

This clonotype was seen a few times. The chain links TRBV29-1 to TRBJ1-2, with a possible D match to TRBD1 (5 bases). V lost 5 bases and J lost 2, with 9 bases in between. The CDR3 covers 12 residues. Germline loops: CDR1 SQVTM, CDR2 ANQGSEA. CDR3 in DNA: TGCAGCGTTCGAGGGGAAAACTATGGCTACACCTTC. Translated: CSVRGENYGYTF.

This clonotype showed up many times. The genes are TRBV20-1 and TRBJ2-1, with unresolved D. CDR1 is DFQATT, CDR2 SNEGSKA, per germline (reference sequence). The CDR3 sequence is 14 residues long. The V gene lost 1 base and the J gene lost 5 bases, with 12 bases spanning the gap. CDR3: CSARVGATDNEQFF. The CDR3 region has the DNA TGCAGTGCTAGAGTGGGTGCGACGGACAATGAGCAGTTCTTC.

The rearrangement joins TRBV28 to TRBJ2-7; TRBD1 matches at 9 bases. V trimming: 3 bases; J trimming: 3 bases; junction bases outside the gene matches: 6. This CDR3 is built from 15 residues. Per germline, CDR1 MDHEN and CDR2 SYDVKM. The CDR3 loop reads CASSFGTGLRYEQYF. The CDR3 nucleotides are TGTGCCAGCAGTTTTGGGACAGGGCTTCGCTACGAGCAGTACTTC. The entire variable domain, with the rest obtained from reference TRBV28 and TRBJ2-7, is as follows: DVKVTQSSRYLVKRTGEKVFLECVQDMDHENMFWYRQDPGLGLRLIYFSYDVKMKEKGDIPEGYSVSREKKERFSLILESASTNQTSMYLCASSFGTGLRYEQYFGPGTRLTVT.

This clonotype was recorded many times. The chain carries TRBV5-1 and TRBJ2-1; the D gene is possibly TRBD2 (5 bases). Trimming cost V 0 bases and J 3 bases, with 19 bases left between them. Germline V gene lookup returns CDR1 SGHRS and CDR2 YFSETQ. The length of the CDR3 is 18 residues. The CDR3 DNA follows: TGCGCCAGCAGCTTGGGGTACACTCTGGGAGTGGGCTACAATGAGCAGTTCTTC. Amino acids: CASSLGYTLGVGYNEQFF. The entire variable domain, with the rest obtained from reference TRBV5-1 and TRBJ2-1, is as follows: KAGVTQTPRYLIKTRGQQVTLSCSPISGHRSVSWYQQTPGQGLQFLFEYFSETQRNKGNFPGRFSGRQFSNSRSEMNVSTLELGDSALYLCASSLGYTLGVGYNEQFFGPGTRLTVL.

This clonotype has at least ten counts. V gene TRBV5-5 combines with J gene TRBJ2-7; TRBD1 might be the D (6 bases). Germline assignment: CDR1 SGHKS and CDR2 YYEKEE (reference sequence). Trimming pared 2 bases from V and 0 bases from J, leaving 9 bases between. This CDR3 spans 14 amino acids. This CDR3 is CASSFRDTSYEQYV. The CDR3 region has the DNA TGTGCCAGCAGCTTCCGGGACACCTCCTACGAGCAGTACGTC.

CDR3 region: CASSLWGQPEETQYF. The CDR3 bases are TGTGCCAGCAGCTTATGGGGACAGCCTGAAGAGACCCAGTACTTC. This chain joins TRBV7-9 and TRBJ2-5; 7 nucleotides align to TRBD1. The V gene end was trimmed by 2 bases and the J gene end by 3 bases; junction bases not matched to a gene: 6. The CDR3 has 15 amino acids. Germline V gene sequence: CDR1 SEHNR, CDR2 FQNEAQ (reference sequence).

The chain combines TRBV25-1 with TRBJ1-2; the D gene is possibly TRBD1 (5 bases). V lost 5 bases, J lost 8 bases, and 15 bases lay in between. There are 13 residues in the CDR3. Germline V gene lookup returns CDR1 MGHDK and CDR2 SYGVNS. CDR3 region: CASSPEGFSGYTF. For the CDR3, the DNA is TGTGCCAGCAGTCCCGAGGGGTTCTCCGGCTACACCTTC.

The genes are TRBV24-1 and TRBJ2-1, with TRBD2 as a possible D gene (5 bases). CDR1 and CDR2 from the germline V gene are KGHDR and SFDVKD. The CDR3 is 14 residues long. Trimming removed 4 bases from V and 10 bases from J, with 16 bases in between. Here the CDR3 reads CATSDPRSTKEQFF. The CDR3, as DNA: TGTGCCACCAGTGACCCCCGCTCGACTAAAGAGCAGTTCTTC.